Below, 29 T cell receptor beta chains from the same sample are listed, as sequenced in a study of CD8 T cells in ankylosing spondylitis. TCRdb passed the 5' RACE reads through MiXCR, listing each CDR3 protein once. The table records nearly 250,000 distinct CDR3 sequences, approximately 30% of them present only once. The material sequenced was blood, either unsorted or a sorted T cell fraction (not recorded which). The origin of the receptors is a male donor with ankylosing spondylitis or in good health (not recorded which).

The genes are TRBV10-3 and TRBJ2-1; TRBD2 matches at 9 bases. The CDR3 runs 14 residues. V was clipped by 10 bases and J by 4 bases; unmatched bases: 8. Germline CDR1 and CDR2: ENHRY and SYGVKD. The CDR3 DNA is TGTGCCACCGTGCGGGGGGGCAGTTACAATGAGCAGTTCTTC. Amino acids: CATVRGGSYNEQFF.

The chain has TRBV10-3 and TRBJ2-5; 10 bases align to TRBD2. The CDR3 has 15 amino acids. V gave up 4 bases and J gave up 4 bases; unmatched junction bases: 6. In germline, CDR1 is ENHRY, CDR2 SYGVKD. The DNA for the CDR3 is TGTGCCATCAGTGGGGCCAGCGGGGGGGCAGAGACCCAGTACTTC. Translation gives CAISGASGGAETQYF.

This clonotype has just a few counts. The chain employs TRBV6-1 and TRBJ2-2; TRBD2 agrees at 7 bases. The CDR3 loop spans 14 amino acids. V lost 5 bases and J lost 5; bases outside the gene matches: 5. Germline V gene sequence: CDR1 MNHNS, CDR2 SASEGT. The CDR3 spells CASSPMGGTGELFF. The CDR3 DNA is TGTGCCAGCAGTCCGATGGGGGGGACCGGGGAGCTGTTTTTT.

J is TRBJ1-2 and V is TRBV5-1; D remains ambiguous. CDR1 is SGHRS, CDR2 YFSETQ, per germline. This CDR3 comprises 13 residues. The V gene lost 0 bases and the J gene lost 7 bases, with 10 bases spanning the gap. CDR3 bases: TGCGCCAGCAGCTTGGCAGGATTCAGTGGCTACACCTTC. It translates to CASSLAGFSGYTF.

This clonotype has ten or more counts. The CDR3 DNA sequence: TGCAGTGCTAGCCCCCGACCTGAGGCACTGAACACTGAAGCTTTCTTT. Translating gives CSASPRPEALNTEAFF. The chain has TRBV20-1 and TRBJ1-1, with D unclear. Germline lookup yields CDR1 DFQATT and CDR2 SNEGSKA (reference sequence). Deletions cut 3 bases from V and 0 bases from J, with 17 bases between. The length of the CDR3 is 16 residues.

This clonotype has only a few counts. The V and J genes are TRBV12-3 or TRBV12-4 and TRBJ2-2; weak D call: TRBD2 (6 bases). This CDR3 has 14 amino acids. Trimming shortened V by 8 bases and J by 6 bases, and 16 bases separated the two germline ends. The CDR3 loop reads CASSGTSGAGELFF. The CDR3 DNA reads as TGTGCCAGCTCCGGGACTTCGGGGGCCGGGGAGCTGTTTTTT.

The rearrangement joins TRBV12-3 or TRBV12-4 to TRBJ1-3; maybe TRBD1 (6 bases). The V end lost 6 bases, the J end lost 7 bases, and 22 bases lay between the germline ends. The CDR3 has 16 residues. The CDR3 coding sequence is TGTGCCAGCAGCCTTGGGGCCGACAGGCTTCGCAACACCATATATTTT. Encoded protein: CASSLGADRLRNTIYF.

This clonotype came up a few times. This chain uses TRBV20-1 with TRBJ2-1, with TRBD1 matching 8 bases. The CDR3 extends over 14 amino acids. The V and J ends lost 4 bases and 1 base, in that order; junction bases with no gene match: 3. The germline CDR1 and CDR2 sequences are DFQATT and SNEGSKA (reference sequence). CDR3 sequence (DNA): TGCAGTGCTAAAAGACAGGGGTCCTACAATGAGCAGTTCTTC. This encodes CSAKRQGSYNEQFF.

The chain joins TRBV12-3 or TRBV12-4 to TRBJ2-1; D is uncertain. CDR3 length: 15 amino acids. V was shortened by 3 bases and J by 4 bases, with 13 bases between the two germline ends. The CDR3 sequence is CASSFPELGYNEQFF. The DNA for the CDR3 is TGTGCCAGCAGTTTCCCGGAGTTGGGTTACAATGAGCAGTTCTTC.

This clonotype was recorded a few times. The V gene is TRBV5-1, the J gene TRBJ2-5; TRBD1 matches at 10 bases. Trimming cost V 5 bases and J 4 bases; bases outside gene matches: 5. Germline V gives CDR1 SGHRS, CDR2 YFSETQ. The CDR3 is 14 residues long. For the CDR3, the DNA is TGCGCCAGCAGGACAGGGGGCGTGGGAGAGACCCAGTACTTC. Residues: CASRTGGVGETQYF.

The chain uses TRBV20-1 and TRBJ1-1; D gene unclear. The germline CDR1 and CDR2 sequences are DFQATT and SNEGSKA (reference sequence). The CDR3 loop spans 15 amino acids. Between the trimmed V and J ends, which lost 0 bases and 0 bases, there was a span of 11 bases. CDR3 region: CSARDLKGLNTEAFF. The CDR3 DNA sequence: TGCAGTGCTAGAGATCTTAAGGGTTTGAACACTGAAGCTTTCTTT.

The chain joins TRBV7-9 to TRBJ2-1, with 10 positions matching TRBD1. The CDR3 extends over 15 amino acids. J was trimmed by 2 bases and V by 5 bases; bases with no gene match: 3. CDR1 and CDR2 (germline): SEHNR, FQNEAQ (reference sequence). CDR3 DNA sequence: TGTGCCAGCAGCCCGGGACAGGGGACCTACAATGAGCAGTTCTTC. This translates into CASSPGQGTYNEQFF.

This clonotype was counted between two and nine times. This chain uses TRBV20-1 with TRBJ2-1; no firm D call. V lost 0 bases and J 5 bases, leaving 17 bases between the germline ends. The CDR3 has 16 residues. Germline loops: CDR1 DFQATT, CDR2 SNEGSKA (reference sequence). CDR3 sequence: CSARDPAANSNNEQFF. CDR3 DNA: TGCAGTGCTAGAGATCCGGCGGCGAACTCGAACAATGAGCAGTTCTTC.

This rearrangement joins TRBV20-1 to TRBJ2-3; tentative D call: TRBD2 (5 bases). The CDR3 is 13 amino acids. The germline CDR1 and CDR2 sequences are DFQATT and SNEGSKA (reference sequence). Between the trimmed V and J ends, which lost 5 bases and 2 bases, there was a span of 11 bases. Here the CDR3 reads CSALGRDTDTQYF. CDR3 DNA: TGCAGTGCTTTAGGACGGGACACAGATACGCAGTATTTT.

V is TRBV20-1 and J is TRBJ2-7, with D unresolved. Trimming pared 4 bases from V and 0 bases from J, leaving 22 bases between. The CDR3 covers 17 residues. CDR1 is DFQATT and CDR2 is SNEGSKA in the germline V gene (reference sequence). The CDR3 sequence is CSATHGVMPLSSYEQYF. For the CDR3, the DNA is TGCAGTGCTACTCACGGTGTAATGCCCCTGAGCTCCTACGAGCAGTACTTC.

The chain carries TRBV20-1 and TRBJ2-3; 8 bases map to TRBD1. CDR1 and CDR2 (germline): DFQATT, SNEGSKA (reference sequence). V lost 0 bases to trimming and J lost 4 bases; unmatched junction nucleotides: 9. CDR3 length: 16 residues. CDR3 protein: CSARDRDRPQPDTQYF. The CDR3 DNA reads TGCAGTGCTAGAGATCGGGACAGGCCACAACCAGATACGCAGTATTTT.

This clonotype was picked up a small number of times. The rearrangement joins TRBV10-3 to TRBJ2-3; D is perhaps TRBD1 (6 bases). The V gene's germline CDR1 is ENHRY and CDR2 SYGVKD. This CDR3 has 13 amino acids. CDR3 residues: CAFRGLGTDTQYF. The DNA of the CDR3 is TGTGCATTCAGGGGCTTAGGCACAGATACGCAGTATTTT.

The sample holds one count of this clonotype. This rearrangement joins TRBV20-1 to TRBJ2-5, with D perhaps given as TRBD1 or TRBD2 (6 bases each). Trimming removed 5 bases from V and 5 bases from J, with 18 bases in between. CDR1 is DFQATT and CDR2 is SNEGSKA in the germline V gene (reference sequence). The CDR3 extends over 14 amino acids. The CDR3 nucleotides read TGCAGTGCTCTACCGGGGGCCGTTGGGGAGACCCAGTACTTC. This sequence encodes CSALPGAVGETQYF.

This clonotype has just a few counts. The J gene is TRBJ2-3, the V gene TRBV5-8, with D uncertain. Germline CDR1 is SGHTS and CDR2 is YDEGEE. CDR3 size: 14 residues. The V end lost 4 bases, the J end lost 4 bases, and 13 bases lay between the germline ends. The CDR3 region has the DNA TGTGCCAGCAGCAGGCCGAATTGGCCAGATACGCAGTATTTT. Amino acid sequence: CASSRPNWPDTQYF.

The V gene is TRBV10-3, the J gene TRBJ1-2; D remains ambiguous. The CDR3 runs to 14 residues. In germline, CDR1 is ENHRY, CDR2 SYGVKD. The V gene lost 3 bases and the J gene lost 4 bases, with 12 bases spanning the gap. CDR3 protein: CAISDSAAGYGYTF. CDR3 DNA sequence: TGTGCCATCAGTGATTCAGCCGCGGGCTATGGCTACACCTTC.

In its sample, this clonotype was seen a few times. V and J are TRBV12-3 or TRBV12-4 and TRBJ1-5, with TRBD1 matching over 9 bases. After removal of 5 bases from V and 6 bases from J, the junction contained 8 bases not matched to a gene. The CDR3 loop spans 15 amino acids. The CDR3 DNA sequence: TGTGCCAGCAGTAACAGAGACAGGGGGGTTCAGCCCCAGCATTTT. Protein product: CASSNRDRGVQPQHF.

The rearrangement uses TRBV9 and TRBJ1-2; possible D gene TRBD1, 6 bases. Per germline, CDR1 SGDLS and CDR2 YYNGEE. The germline V and J ends were trimmed by 3 bases and 2 bases, with 14 bases remaining between them. This CDR3 is 15 amino acids long. The CDR3 DNA is TGTGCCAGCAGCGCCCCGGCAAGGGGGAACTATGGCTACACCTTC. Its translation: CASSAPARGNYGYTF. Full variable domain (remainder filled in from reference TRBV9 and TRBJ1-2): DSGVTQTPKHLITATGQRVTLRCSPRSGDLSVYWYQQSLDQGLQFLIQYYNGEERAKGNILERFSAQQFPDLHSELNLSSLELGDSALYFCASSAPARGNYGYTFGSGTRLTVV.

In nucleotides, the CDR3 is TGTGCCAGCAGTGCCAGGGGGTTTCGCCTTGTTGATACGCAGTATTTT. Protein: CASSARGFRLVDTQYF. The chain recombines TRBV5-6 with TRBJ2-3; TRBD1 agrees at 7 bases. Germline CDR1 SGHDT, CDR2 YYEEEE. The CDR3 is 16 amino acids. After removal of 5 bases from V and 6 bases from J, the junction contained 15 bases not matched to a gene.

This clonotype turned up a few times. The genes are TRBV12-3 or TRBV12-4 and TRBJ2-1; the D is unclear. The CDR3 covers 12 residues. V shed 3 bases and J shed 7 bases, with 7 bases lying between them. The CDR3 region has the DNA TGTGCCAGCAGTTTTGAGGAGAATGAGCAGTTCTTC. As protein: CASSFEENEQFF.

The CDR3 bases are TGTGCCAGCAGACAACAGGGCGCTGAAGCTTTCTTT. This encodes CASRQQGAEAFF. This sequence joins TRBV6-5 and TRBJ1-1, with TRBD1 as a possible D gene (6 bases). The CDR3 is 12 amino acids. Trimming removed 6 bases from V and 6 bases from J, with 11 bases in between. The germline CDR1 and CDR2 sequences are MNHEY and SVGAGI.

This clonotype was detected only a few times. The chain employs TRBV20-1 and TRBJ1-2; the match to TRBD1 covers 11 bases. The germline V gene has CDR1 DFQATT and CDR2 SNEGSKA (reference sequence). With 0 bases clipped from V and 4 bases from J, the junction kept 4 bases outside the gene matches. The CDR3 consists of 15 residues. The CDR3 DNA sequence: TGCAGTGCTAGAGACCCCGGGACAGGGGGCTATGGCTACACCTTC. Its translation: CSARDPGTGGYGYTF.

This chain's CDR3 is CASSMGLALYEQYF. Here the CDR3 DNA reads TGTGCCAGCAGCATGGGACTAGCCCTTTACGAGCAGTACTTC. The chain uses TRBV5-6 and TRBJ2-7; 9 nucleotides align to TRBD2. The CDR3 totals 14 residues. CDR1 is SGHDT and CDR2 is YYEEEE in the germline V gene. V lost 4 bases to trimming and J lost 4 bases; unmatched junction nucleotides: 6.

This chain links TRBV20-1 with TRBJ1-4; 7 bases match TRBD1. Looked up from germline, CDR1 is DFQATT and CDR2 is SNEGSKA (reference sequence). V was pared by 5 bases and J by 3 bases, with 3 bases of the junction left unmatched. The length of the CDR3 is 13 residues. CDR3 amino acids: CSAGGTANEKLFF. For the CDR3, the DNA is TGCAGTGCTGGCGGGACAGCTAATGAAAAACTGTTTTTT.

The chain couples TRBV5-1 to TRBJ2-3, with D unclear. Per germline, CDR1 SGHRS and CDR2 YFSETQ. The ends were cut back, 4 bases at V and 0 bases at J, with 9 bases in the middle. The CDR3 contains 14 residues. The CDR3 coding sequence is TGCGCCAGCAGCCACACGGCTAGCACAGATACGCAGTATTTT. Translation gives CASSHTASTDTQYF.